These 10 T cell receptor beta chains share one sample of origin, sequenced in a study of blood T cell repertoires in COVID-19. The method was immunoSEQ multiplex PCR; TCRdb's version includes in-frame clones alone and lacks a portion of them. The top ten clones hold 2.5% to 3% of a sample with 300,000 to 400,000 clones, around 83% of them seen once. Sequencing was done on a sample of peripheral blood. The receptors come from a man aged 25 to 40 with active or convalescent COVID-19.

Only one count was recorded for this clone. The rearrangement uses TRBV5-1 and TRBJ1-6; D is undetermined. The CDR3 covers 16 residues. Germline V gene sequence: CDR1 SGHRS, CDR2 YFSETQ. V was shortened by 0 bases and J by 10 bases, with 17 bases between the two germline ends. In nucleotides, the CDR3 is TGCGCCAGCAGCTTGGTGGCGGGGAGGGCGAACTCACCCCTCCACTTT. Translation: CASSLVAGRANSPLHF.

V is TRBV7-2 and J is TRBJ2-7, with TRBD1 as a possible D gene (6 bases). Per germline, CDR1 SGHTA and CDR2 FQGNSA. The CDR3 covers 12 residues. The V end lost 8 bases, the J end lost 2 bases, and 10 bases lay between the germline ends. This CDR3 is CASHQGPYEQYF. CDR3 bases: TGTGCCAGCCACCAGGGGCCCTACGAGCAGTACTTC.

The chain is built from TRBV7-2 and TRBJ2-1; the match to TRBD2 covers 12 bases. J was trimmed by 8 bases and V by 1 base; bases with no gene match: 3. CDR1 and CDR2 (germline): SGHTA, FQGNSA. This CDR3 has 15 amino acids. The CDR3 DNA reads TGTGCCAGCAGCTTAGAGACTAGCGGGAGCTATGAGCAGTTCTTC. Translation: CASSLETSGSYEQFF. Together with reference TRBV7-2 and TRBJ2-1, the CDR3 gives the full variable domain: GAGVSQSPSNKVTEKGKDVELRCDPISGHTALYWYRQSLGQGLEFLIYFQGNSAPDKSGLPSDRFSAERTGGSVSTLTIQRTQQEDSAVYLCASSLETSGSYEQFFGPGTRLTVL.

The V call is TRBV28, the J call TRBJ2-7, with D possibly matching TRBD2 (6 bases). The V gene lost 4 bases and the J gene lost 7 bases, with 17 bases spanning the gap. Germline V gene data show CDR1 as MDHEN and CDR2 as SYDVKM. The CDR3 is made up of 14 amino acids. DNA for the CDR3: TGTGCCAGCAGTTGGGGAGCGGGCGAGGGAGAGCAGTACTTC. Encoded protein: CASSWGAGEGEQYF. Full variable domain (rest looked up from reference TRBV28 and TRBJ2-7): DVKVTQSSRYLVKRTGEKVFLECVQDMDHENMFWYRQDPGLGLRLIYFSYDVKMKEKGDIPEGYSVSREKKERFSLILESASTNQTSMYLCASSWGAGEGEQYFGPGTRLTVT.

V usage is TRBV30 and J usage is TRBJ1-5; TRBD1 is a possible D gene (6 bases). The CDR3 contains 14 residues. CDR1 and CDR2 (germline): GTSNPN, SVGIG (reference sequence). With 8 bases removed from V and 0 bases from J, the gap between germline ends came to 14 bases. The CDR3 DNA is TGTGCCCTCTCCCAGGGGAATAGCAATCAGCCCCAGCATTTT. Amino acids: CALSQGNSNQPQHF.

This clone has just a few counts. The V gene is TRBV30, the J gene TRBJ1-2; 8 nucleotides align to TRBD1. The CDR3 covers 13 residues. Germline CDR1 GTSNPN, CDR2 SVGIG (reference sequence). The J segment lost 7 bases and the V segment lost 4 bases, leaving 8 bases of the junction unmatched. The CDR3, as DNA: TGTGCCTGGACAACTCAGGGGGCGGTTGGCTACACCTTC. Translation: CAWTTQGAVGYTF.

The chain joins TRBV30 to TRBJ1-6, with 11 bases aligning to TRBD1. The V segment lost 5 bases and the J segment 7 bases; nucleotides outside the gene matches: 1. CDR1 and CDR2 (germline): GTSNPN, SVGIG (reference sequence). The CDR3 runs to 13 residues. This CDR3 reads CAWGTGGNSPLHF. The CDR3 coding sequence is TGTGCCTGGGGGACAGGGGGAAATTCACCCCTCCACTTT.

The chain carries TRBV9 and TRBJ2-5; D is perhaps TRBD1 (5 bases). With 4 bases removed from V and 5 bases from J, the gap between germline ends came to 6 bases. In germline, CDR1 is SGDLS, CDR2 YYNGEE. This CDR3 is 11 amino acids long. Written as DNA, the CDR3 is TGTGCCAGCAGCCCAGGGGAGACCCAGTACTTC. It encodes CASSPGETQYF. The full variable domain, its missing parts supplied by reference TRBV9 and TRBJ2-5, is DSGVTQTPKHLITATGQRVTLRCSPRSGDLSVYWYQQSLDQGLQFLIQYYNGEERAKGNILERFSAQQFPDLHSELNLSSLELGDSALYFCASSPGETQYFGPGTRLLVL.

The chain couples TRBV3-1 (or the pseudogene TRBV3-2) to TRBJ2-3; 10 bases line up with TRBD2. This CDR3 region has 17 residues. V gave up 4 bases and J gave up 0 bases; unmatched junction bases: 7. Germline lookup yields CDR1 LGHDT and CDR2 YNNKEL (reference sequence). CDR3 region: CASSPRAGGLSTDTQYF. The CDR3 nucleotides are TGTGCCAGCAGCCCCCGAGCGGGGGGGCTGAGCACAGATACGCAGTATTTT.

Concerning this clone: This clone may be a read error of a much larger clone one base away. The chain uses TRBV10-3 and TRBJ1-1; TRBD1 is a possible D gene (5 bases). This CDR3 is built from 11 residues. The germline CDR1 and CDR2 sequences are ENHRY and SYGVKD. Trimming took 8 bases from V and 1 from J, leaving 5 bases between them. CDR3 nucleotides: TGTGCCATCCAGGGGAACACTGAAGCTTTCTTT. It encodes CAIQGNTEAFF.